This T cell receptor beta chain emerged from a study of CD8 T cells and mutated HIV epitopes (dated by TCRdb to 2020 to 2023). For the study in its entirety: The acutely infected subjects were chosen according to the epitope form in the transmitted founder virus of each subject and according to the ELISpot responses of each subject. Only a subset of the 165 screened subjects met the criteria for sorting epitope-specific T cells. The cohort comprised seven chronically and four acutely HIV-infected subjects. The same epitope was not tested in every subject, and RF10 alone was examined in both acute and chronic HIV infection. TL10, KY11, RF10 and TY8 were used as the epitopes. Single-cell TCR alpha/beta chains were sequenced from CD8+ T cells specific for the non-adapted (NAE) and adapted (AE) forms of four HIV Nef epitopes. Beyond this particular receptor, the publication reports: Multiple alpha and beta chain CDR3s were present in some wells, and only cells that had both an alpha chain and a beta chain were included. Dual tetramer+ cells showed higher clonality in chronic than acute subjects (mean difference approximately 0.34), but the study lacked power to detect a significant difference. The authors acknowledged that the main limitations were the small number of subjects and how diverse the clinical presentations of those subjects were. Single-reactive CD8+ T cells appeared only in acutely infected subjects, which suggests possible clonal selection between acute and chronic infection.

From the cysteine up to the phenylalanine, the CDR3 has a length of 14 residues. Only CDR3 DNA is held: 42 bases, read in frame from base 1. From V the trimming removes 4 bases and from J it removes 3 bases, while the gene matches leave 2 bases of the junction unaccounted for. According to the germline V gene (reference sequence), CDR1 reads LGHDT and CDR2 reads YNNKEL. Library preparation used single-cell sequencing. To generate single-cell cDNA, a method adapted from Smart-seq2 and MARS-Seq was used, relying on oligo-dT primers carrying well-specific UMIs and on KAPA HiFi for the first-round PCR. Pooled first-round products underwent nested PCR with template-switch oligo forward primers and barcoded reverse primers specific to the TCR alpha and beta chains. Products were purified with AMPure XP, were indexed with TruSeq adapters, and were quantified with the KAPA Universal qPCR Library Quantification Kit. An Illumina MiSeq with 2x300 bp paired-end chemistry was used to sequence the TCR libraries. As for the original processing: After quality filtering, reads were demultiplexed to wells, mapped to the TCRA and TCRB loci, assigned to clonotypes using MiXCR, and analysed in VGAS. A modified VDJfasta platform was used to deconvolute the TCR data. Large-scale cross-plate contamination was ruled out by analysing CDR3 overlap between plates. Clonality was computed as one minus the ratio of unique productive CDR3s to total productive CDR3s. TCRdb reran the public reads through fastp at Q25 and MiXCR, keeping productive beta chains. Every distinct CDR3 protein forms one entry, paired with its most common genes and DNA. Here the V and J calls rest on TCRdb's processing, not on the authors' analysis. The sample table shows 650 to 800 distinct CDR3 sequences, and roughly 49% are seen once. 51% of the sample is taken by the ten largest.

Details on this clonotype: No base quality values were provided; no much bigger clone lies one nucleotide off.

The label giving this sample's time point can be read as: sampled during acute HIV-1 infection (about 23-92 days post infection). Ficoll density gradient separation was used to isolate peripheral blood mononuclear cells from leukapheresis or whole blood, after which the cells were cryopreserved. Resting antigen-specific CD8+ T cells were identified by staining thawed PBMCs with HLA class I tetramers loaded with the NAE or AE epitope, without stimulation. Single CD8+ T cells were sorted on a BD FACS Aria III into 96-well plates containing lysis buffer. The chain was built from TRBV3-1 and TRBJ2-7, with 11 middle bases fitting TRBD2. The input for sequencing was CD8+ T cells sorted from blood by dual tetramer staining, taken during acute HIV infection. Sample cell subset or site, as interpreted from the label and publication: cells binding both NAE and AE RF10 tetramers (cross-reactive), unstimulated. The TCR comes from a man aged 30 to 39 with HIV-1 infection. The CDR3: CASSLTSGVYEQYF. The DNA sequence is as follows: TGTGCCAGCAGCCTGACTAGCGGGGTCTACGAGCAGTACTTC.